What follows is one TCR beta chain and its context. It has no known antigen specificity. No much larger clone exists at a distance of one base, and base qualities are not known. The data originate from a study of blood T cell repertoires in COVID-19 (dated by TCRdb to 2020 to 2022). Study-wide context: The collaborator samples originated in the United States, Italy and Spain and spanned the acute and convalescent phases of COVID-19. Sample metadata almost always included a de-identified subject ID, COVID-19 status, age in years and sex. The material from the prospective study consisted of cDNA or gDNA derived from T cells, B-cell-depleted T cells, or PBMCs. The samples were drawn from the first 160 participants of the ongoing ImmuneRACE study and from 1,254 subjects provided by 6 global collaborators. The dataset comprised deeply sampled blood TCRbeta repertoires from subjects exposed to, actively infected with, or recovered from COVID-19. The repertoires were released in a freely available public database intended as a resource for research on the immune response to SARS-CoV-2. HLA class I and class II types, where available, came from metadata supplied by the sample provider rather than from assay-based typing.

Results the study describes overall, beyond this receptor: How much clinical and demographic metadata was included differed by source and by participant, and the metadata was provided uncurated.

Each collaborating institution followed its own protocols to collect whole blood in K2EDTA tubes. Collaborator samples were shipped for TCRbeta analysis as frozen whole blood, isolated PBMCs, or DNA extracted from either sample type. TCRbeta CDR3 regions were amplified from genomic DNA by means of the immunoSEQ Assay, a bias-controlled multiplex PCR. The authors processed their data as follows. The number of nucleated cells in each sample was estimated by amplification of reference gene primers within the assay. To quantify the absolute abundance of each unique TCRbeta CDR3 rearrangement, sequence reads were collapsed and filtered. For each sample, productive Simpson clonality was calculated as the square root of Simpson's diversity index across productive rearrangements. Here the immuneACCESS table is served through TCRdb, limited to in-frame sequences with V and J called. Missing clones are a known gap in these copies; in checked studies unresolved V genes cover under half, and the rest lacks a known reason. The D gene and trimming were derived from the DNA, and the V and J assignments and clone size from that table. This sample comprises about 280,000 clones, more than 80% of them detected only once. The top ten clones comprise around 3% of the sample.

Reading from cysteine to phenylalanine, the CDR3 counts 16 amino acids. The kept DNA is CDR3 alone, 48 bases in frame from the first base. The germline V gene (reference sequence) gives CDR1 as LNHDA and CDR2 as SQIVND. V and J lose 5 bases and 4 bases, and a span of 18 bases separates them. The receptor was isolated from a woman aged 30 to 39 with active or convalescent COVID-19. Sequenced material: peripheral blood. This chain is built from TRBV19 and TRBJ2-1; the D segment could be TRBD1, given 6 matching bases. The DNA is as follows: TGTGCCAGTAGTGTGGGACACTTATATATGTACAATGAGCAGTTCTTC. Its protein product is CASSVGHLYMYNEQFF. The reference TRBV19 and TRBJ2-1 proteins fill in what lies around the CDR3, so the full variable domain reads DGGITQSPKYLFRKEGQNVTLSCEQNLNHDAMYWYRQDPGQGLRLIYYSQIVNDFQKGDIAEGYSVSREKKESFPLTVTSAQKNPTAFYLCASSVGHLYMYNEQFFGPGTRLTVL.